Many counts were recorded for the clone carrying this T cell receptor beta chain. TCRdb independently ran MiXCR on the 5' RACE reads; one entry per CDR3 protein. Here the sample spans about 140,000 distinct CDR3 sequences, approximately 4% being singletons. This sample is drawn from a study of human T cells and chemical hapten exposure. Someone pulled total RNA out of unfractionated whole blood. This CDR3 region has 15 residues. V was clipped by 0 bases and J by 7 bases, with 16 bases between them. Germline CDR1 reads SGHRS; CDR2 reads YFSETQ. The chain uses TRBV5-1 and TRBJ1-2, with D tentatively TRBD1 (5 bases). This clonotype originated in a female donor in good health. DNA for the CDR3: TGCGCCAGCAGCTTGGGCCCAGGGCTCACCGGTGGCTACACCTTC. It translates to CASSLGPGLTGGYTF. The full variable domain, in which reference TRBV5-1 and TRBJ1-2 provide the parts outside the CDR3, is KAGVTQTPRYLIKTRGQQVTLSCSPISGHRSVSWYQQTPGQGLQFLFEYFSETQRNKGNFPGRFSGRQFSNSRSEMNVSTLELGDSALYLCASSLGPGLTGGYTFGSGTRLTVV.